One and the same sample provided the 18 T cell receptor beta chains below, sequenced in a study of chemoradiotherapy in HPV16-positive cancers. Assay used: immunoSEQ multiplex PCR; TCRdb lists only in-frame clones, some missing. The repertoire consists of 9,500 to 13,000 clones, with approximately 90% occurring once and the leading ten covering under 2%. Sequences were derived from blood, sampled from a patient who underwent chemoradiotherapy. The receptors were gathered from a human donor with HPV-associated anogenital cancer.

The V gene is TRBV5-1, the J gene TRBJ1-1; TRBD1 is a possible D gene (5 bases). Per germline, CDR1 SGHRS and CDR2 YFSETQ. With 4 bases removed from V and 1 base from J, the gap between germline ends came to 11 bases. The CDR3 loop spans 14 amino acids. The CDR3 here is CASSVGPPNTEAFF. The CDR3 DNA reads as TGCGCCAGCAGCGTGGGACCGCCGAACACTGAAGCTTTCTTT.

The chain recombines TRBV2 with TRBJ1-5, with D possibly TRBD1 on 5 matching bases. The germline CDR1 and CDR2 sequences are SNHLY and FYNNEI. This CDR3 has 14 amino acids. Trimming took off 4 bases at V and 7 bases at J, with 14 bases between the two ends. CDR3 residues: CASSGGTGLQPQHF. The CDR3 DNA follows: TGTGCCAGCAGTGGGGGGACGGGGCTGCAGCCCCAGCATTTT.

This chain joins TRBV29-1 and TRBJ1-1, with TRBD1 matching over 7 bases. The V and J ends lost 7 bases and 1 base, in that order; junction bases with no gene match: 12. The CDR3 has 15 amino acids. The V gene's germline CDR1 is SQVTM and CDR2 ANQGSEA. CDR3 nucleotides: TGCAGCGCAAAAGGGGACAGAGCTTCGAACACTGAAGCTTTCTTT. Translating it yields CSAKGDRASNTEAFF.

The V and J genes are TRBV25-1 and TRBJ2-2; a weak D match, TRBD1 (5 bases). The V end lost 2 bases, the J end lost 2 bases, and 9 bases lay between the germline ends. This CDR3 comprises 15 residues. Per the germline V gene, CDR1 is MGHDK and CDR2 is SYGVNS. CDR3 sequence reads: CASSELQGNTGELFF. CDR3 coding DNA: TGTGCCAGCAGTGAACTTCAGGGAAACACCGGGGAGCTGTTTTTT.

The chain joins TRBV7-2 to TRBJ2-1, with TRBD1 identical over 7 bases. V gave up 3 bases and J gave up 4 bases; unmatched junction bases: 0. CDR3 length equals 13 residues. The germline gives CDR1 SGHTA, CDR2 FQGNSA. CDR3 sequence reads: CASSLTGYNEQFF. CDR3 DNA: TGTGCCAGCAGCTTGACAGGGTACAATGAGCAGTTCTTC.

The rearrangement links TRBV5-1 to TRBJ2-5; D could derive from TRBD1 or TRBD2 (5 bases each). Germline V CDR1 and CDR2: SGHRS, YFSETQ. The V and J ends lost 0 bases and 0 bases respectively, with 6 bases between them. The length of the CDR3 is 14 residues. The CDR3 spells CASSLVGDQETQYF. The DNA of the CDR3 is TGCGCCAGCAGCTTGGTGGGGGACCAAGAGACCCAGTACTTC. Variable domain in full (rest from reference TRBV5-1 and TRBJ2-5): KAGVTQTPRYLIKTRGQQVTLSCSPISGHRSVSWYQQTPGQGLQFLFEYFSETQRNKGNFPGRFSGRQFSNSRSEMNVSTLELGDSALYLCASSLVGDQETQYFGPGTRLLVL.

V is TRBV27 and J is TRBJ2-3; D is undetermined. CDR1 and CDR2 (germline): MNHEY, SMNVEV (reference sequence). Trimming pared 3 bases from V and 1 base from J, leaving 5 bases between. This CDR3 has 13 residues. The CDR3 loop is CASSFLGTDTQYF. Here the CDR3 DNA reads TGTGCCAGCAGTTTCTTGGGCACAGATACGCAGTATTTT.

This chain connects TRBV9 to TRBJ2-3, with 7 nucleotides matching TRBD2. The J segment lost 3 bases and the V segment lost 8 bases, leaving 9 bases of the junction unmatched. Germline V gene lookup returns CDR1 SGDLS and CDR2 YYNGEE. The CDR3 covers 14 residues. The chain's CDR3 is CASSLAKSTDTQYF. The CDR3 coding sequence is TGTGCCAGTTCACTAGCGAAGAGTACAGATACGCAGTATTTT.

The chain employs TRBV7-9 and TRBJ1-2; D might be TRBD1 (5 bases). The CDR3 runs to 15 residues. The ends were cut back, 4 bases at V and 2 bases at J, with 14 bases in the middle. Germline-derived CDR1 and CDR2 are SEHNR and FQNEAQ (reference sequence). The CDR3: CASSSDLGGNYGYTF. CDR3 nucleotide sequence: TGTGCCAGCAGCTCCGATCTGGGGGGGAACTATGGCTACACCTTC.

The chain links TRBV27 to TRBJ2-3; possible D gene TRBD1, 6 bases. The CDR3 is 18 residues long. Trimming stripped 5 bases from V and 0 bases from J, with 21 bases between. Germline V gene sequence: CDR1 MNHEY, CDR2 SMNVEV (reference sequence). The CDR3 spells CASSPPRPGALSTDTQYF. CDR3 in DNA: TGTGCCAGCAGTCCGCCCCGCCCAGGGGCCCTTAGCACAGATACGCAGTATTTT.

The chain uses TRBV4-2 and TRBJ1-2; 10 bases map to TRBD1. CDR1 and CDR2 from the germline V gene are LGHNA and YNFKEQ. The CDR3 is made up of 14 amino acids. Germline trimming cut 4 bases from V and 8 bases from J; bases unmatched to any gene: 7. The CDR3 nucleotides are TGTGCCAGCAGCCGGGGGACAGGGGAAGAAGGCTACACCTTC. It codes for CASSRGTGEEGYTF.

In DNA form, the CDR3 reads TGTGCCACTGGCGGACAGGGCCTCCCGGGCAATCAGCCCCAGCATTTT. It specifies CATGGQGLPGNQPQHF. The chain uses TRBV19 and TRBJ1-5, with TRBD1 identical over 8 bases. The V segment lost 10 bases and the J segment 2 bases; nucleotides outside the gene matches: 13. The CDR3 runs to 16 residues. Germline CDR1 and CDR2: LNHDA and SQIVND (reference sequence).

V and J are TRBV5-1 and TRBJ2-1, with a tentative D call TRBD2 (6 bases). Trimming cost V 2 bases and J 7 bases, with 13 bases left between them. CDR3 size: 14 residues. Germline CDR1 and CDR2: SGHRS and YFSETQ. For the CDR3, the DNA is TGCGCCAGCAGCTTCTCGGGGGTTGGTAATGAGCAGTTCTTC. It yields the protein CASSFSGVGNEQFF.

Written as DNA, the CDR3 is TGTGCCAGCAGCCCCTCGACAGGGGGTGGCTCCTACGAGCAGTACTTC. This codes for CASSPSTGGGSYEQYF. V gene TRBV5-6 combines with J gene TRBJ2-7; 9 bases are shared with TRBD1. Trimming removed 4 bases from V and 0 bases from J; junction bases left unmatched: 8. The CDR3 consists of 16 residues. Germline CDR1 and CDR2: SGHDT and YYEEEE.

V gene TRBV10-3 combines with J gene TRBJ1-2, with D possibly TRBD1 on 5 matching bases. With 2 bases removed from V and 6 bases from J, the gap between germline ends came to 13 bases. Germline CDR1 reads ENHRY; CDR2 reads SYGVKD. CDR3 length: 14 residues. The CDR3 protein is CAISEPPGTDGYTF. The CDR3 DNA follows: TGTGCCATCAGTGAGCCTCCAGGGACGGATGGCTACACCTTC.

The chain uses TRBV19 and TRBJ1-5, with 9 bases fitting TRBD1. Germline V gene lookup returns CDR1 LNHDA and CDR2 SQIVND (reference sequence). J lost 7 bases, V lost 6 bases, and 13 bases had no gene match. This CDR3 comprises 16 residues. CDR3 nucleotides: TGTGCCAGTAGAATCCGAACAGGGGGCACGTTGCAGCCCCAGCATTTT. This encodes CASRIRTGGTLQPQHF.

This clone has more than one count but fewer than ten. V gene TRBV9 combines with J gene TRBJ2-2, with D unclear. The CDR3 spans 17 residues. CDR1 is SGDLS and CDR2 is YYNGEE in the germline V gene. The ends were cut back, 0 bases at V and 0 bases at J, with 12 bases in the middle. The CDR3 bases are TGTGCCAGCAGCGTAGATAGTGGGGTTGCGAACACCGGGGAGCTGTTTTTT. It yields the protein CASSVDSGVANTGELFF. Using reference TRBV9 and TRBJ2-2 for the parts outside the CDR3, the full variable domain is DSGVTQTPKHLITATGQRVTLRCSPRSGDLSVYWYQQSLDQGLQFLIQYYNGEERAKGNILERFSAQQFPDLHSELNLSSLELGDSALYFCASSVDSGVANTGELFFGEGSRLTVL.

The CDR3 here is CASSLRTFDGEQYF. In DNA form, the CDR3 reads TGTGCCAGCAGCCTCAGGACATTTGATGGCGAGCAGTACTTC. This chain uses TRBV13 with TRBJ2-7, with a weak D call TRBD1 (5 bases). Trimming shortened V by 5 bases and J by 6 bases, and 17 bases separated the two germline ends. Per the germline V gene, CDR1 is PRHDT and CDR2 is FYEKMQ (reference sequence). The CDR3 has 14 residues.